This TCR beta chain was observed in a study of blood T cell repertoires in COVID-19. Study context: Nucleic acid was either cDNA or gDNA, and it came from T cells, B-cell-depleted T cells, or PBMCs.

TCRdb's copy holds only in-frame clones and misses some; the assay was immunoSEQ multiplex PCR. The sample lists about 110,000 clones; over 55% were seen once. The receptor's source is a human donor with acute or convalescent COVID-19. The donor label of this sample is uncertain. Sequenced input: peripheral blood.

The CDR3 nucleotides read TGTGCCACCAGTGATTTGACTAGCGGGGGGGCGTCGGAATTGGAGACCCAGTACTTC. Translating gives CATSDLTSGGASELETQYF. V usage is TRBV24-1 and J usage is TRBJ2-5, with 13 bases lining up with TRBD2. There are 19 residues in the CDR3. In germline, CDR1 is KGHDR, CDR2 SFDVKD. Trimming removed 0 bases from V and 5 bases from J; junction bases left unmatched: 11.